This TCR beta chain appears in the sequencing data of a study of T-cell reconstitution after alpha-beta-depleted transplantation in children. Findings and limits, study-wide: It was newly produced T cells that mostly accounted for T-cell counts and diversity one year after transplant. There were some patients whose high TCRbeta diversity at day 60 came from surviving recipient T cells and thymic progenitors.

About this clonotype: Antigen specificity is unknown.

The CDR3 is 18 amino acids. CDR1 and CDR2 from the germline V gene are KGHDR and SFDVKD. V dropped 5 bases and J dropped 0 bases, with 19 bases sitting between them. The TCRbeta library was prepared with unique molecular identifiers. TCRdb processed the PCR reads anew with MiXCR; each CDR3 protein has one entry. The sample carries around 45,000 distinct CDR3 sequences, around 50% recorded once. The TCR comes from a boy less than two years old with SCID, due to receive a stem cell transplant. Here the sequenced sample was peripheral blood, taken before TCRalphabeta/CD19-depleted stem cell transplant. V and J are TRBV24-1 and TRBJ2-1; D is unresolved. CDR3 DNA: TGTGCCACCAGTGGTCGGTTAGGCTCCACGAGCTCCTACAATGAGCAGTTCTTC. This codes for CATSGRLGSTSSYNEQFF.